This is a list of T cell receptor beta chains from one sample in a study of identical twins. Each CDR3 protein is one row after TCRdb ran MiXCR on the 5' RACE reads. The table shows hundreds of thousands of distinct CDR3 sequences, with under 9% occurring only once. The same data also went into a second study, on yellow fever vaccine responses in identical twins.

The sample consisted of PBMCs. The receptors were sampled from a woman aged 18-29 years in good health. Both conserved end residues are part of each CDR3. Each record gives: CDR3 DNA, CDR3 protein, V gene, J gene, clone size, D gene. A D gene is named only where the DNA matches it firmly. Where a row states a size, it is once, few, many or the class of an expanded clone; other rows omit it.

DNA: TGTGCCAGCAGCTTAGTTGGGTTAGCGATCTACGAGCAGTACTTC; CDR3: CASSLVGLAIYEQYF; V: TRBV7-9; J: TRBJ2-7; size: NA; D: NA
DNA: TGTGCCAGCAGTGAGAGTAGCGGGGATGAGCAGTTCTTC; CDR3: CASSESSGDEQFF; V: TRBV2; J: TRBJ2-1; size: few; D: TRBD2
DNA: TGTGCCAGCAGCTCCACCCTGGATGGAGAGCAGTACTTC; CDR3: CASSSTLDGEQYF; V: TRBV7-2; J: TRBJ2-7; size: few; D: NA
DNA: TGTGCCAGCTCCACCAGCCACAGCCTCGGCTACGAGCAGTACTTC; CDR3: CASSTSHSLGYEQYF; V: TRBV18; J: TRBJ2-7; size: few; D: NA
DNA: TGCGCCAGCAGCCGGAACCCAGTCGGGGCCGGGGAGCTGTTTTTT; CDR3: CASSRNPVGAGELFF; V: TRBV4-3; J: TRBJ2-2; size: NA; D: NA
DNA: TGTGCCAGCAGCGGATCGACAGGGTTGAACACTGAAGCTTTCTTT; CDR3: CASSGSTGLNTEAFF; V: TRBV5-6; J: TRBJ1-1; size: few; D: TRBD1
DNA: TGTGCCAGCAATCCGGGACAGGGATTATCTGGGGCCAACGTCCTGACTTTC; CDR3: CASNPGQGLSGANVLTF; V: TRBV2; J: TRBJ2-6; size: few; D: TRBD1
DNA: TGTGCCAGCAGCTTAGGTTCAGGGGGCACCTACAATGAGCAGTTCTTC; CDR3: CASSLGSGGTYNEQFF; V: TRBV7-2; J: TRBJ2-1; size: many; D: TRBD1
DNA: TGCGCCAGCAGCCACTCCTGGACTAGCGGGAGTGATGAGCAGTTCTTC; CDR3: CASSHSWTSGSDEQFF; V: TRBV4-3; J: TRBJ2-1; size: few; D: TRBD2
DNA: TGTGCCAGCAGGGTGCTAGCGGCCCAAGAGACCCAGTACTTC; CDR3: CASRVLAAQETQYF; V: TRBV28; J: TRBJ2-5; size: NA; D: TRBD2
DNA: TGTGCCACCAGTGACGCGACAGTTGGCGCTGAAGCTTTCTTT; CDR3: CATSDATVGAEAFF; V: TRBV24-1; J: TRBJ1-1; size: NA; D: NA
DNA: TGTGCCAGCAGCCCCGAATACTACAATGAGCAGTTCTTC; CDR3: CASSPEYYNEQFF; V: TRBV11-2; J: TRBJ2-1; size: few; D: NA
DNA: TGTGCCAGCAGTGCCACTAGCCAGGCCCACAATGAGCAGTTCTTC; CDR3: CASSATSQAHNEQFF; V: TRBV12-3/TRBV12-4; J: TRBJ2-1; size: many; D: NA
DNA: TGTGCCAGCACAAGAGGGAGCTACGAGCAGTACTTC; CDR3: CASTRGSYEQYF; V: TRBV6-2/TRBV6-3; J: TRBJ2-7; size: many; D: NA
DNA: TGCAGTGCTAGCCGAGATAGGACCGAGGGGGTTGAGACCCAGTACTTC; CDR3: CSASRDRTEGVETQYF; V: TRBV20-1; J: TRBJ2-5; size: NA; D: NA
DNA: TGTGCCAGCAGCTTTGAGTCGGGGGGTAGCTCCTATAATTCACCCCTCCACTTT; CDR3: CASSFESGGSSYNSPLHF; V: TRBV7-8; J: TRBJ1-6; size: few; D: NA
DNA: TGTGCCAGCAGCGCACTACAGGGGGCTACGCCAACGAACACTGAAGCTTTCTTT; CDR3: CASSALQGATPTNTEAFF; V: TRBV11-2; J: TRBJ1-1; size: NA; D: TRBD1
DNA: TGTGCCAGCACCCCCCCGGGCGACATAGTTAACTATGGCTACACCTTC; CDR3: CASTPPGDIVNYGYTF; V: TRBV28; J: TRBJ1-2; size: few; D: NA
DNA: TGTGCCAGTAGCATCCGGGGTGAGCAGTTCTTC; CDR3: CASSIRGEQFF; V: TRBV19; J: TRBJ2-1; size: few; D: NA
DNA: TGTGCCAGCAGCTTAGGGCAGGGACGAACGTACGAGCAGTACTTC; CDR3: CASSLGQGRTYEQYF; V: TRBV7-3; J: TRBJ2-7; size: many; D: NA
DNA: TGTGCCAGCAGCGTGGGACAGGGAGGGGAGGAGACCCAGTACTTC; CDR3: CASSVGQGGEETQYF; V: TRBV7-9; J: TRBJ2-5; size: NA; D: TRBD1
DNA: TGTGCCAGCAGTTTACCTGTGGGGAGGGGTCTGGACATTCAGTACTTC; CDR3: CASSLPVGRGLDIQYF; V: TRBV27; J: TRBJ2-4; size: few; D: TRBD2
DNA: TGTGCCAGCAGCTTAGCGGTGGGTAGTAGCAATCAGCCCCAGCATTTT; CDR3: CASSLAVGSSNQPQHF; V: TRBV7-9; J: TRBJ1-5; size: few; D: NA
DNA: TGTGCCAGCAGCCCCTACGGGGGGGCGGTAGATACGCAGTATTTT; CDR3: CASSPYGGAVDTQYF; V: TRBV7-9; J: TRBJ2-3; size: NA; D: TRBD2
DNA: TGCAGTGCTAGTCGGGTGCTAGCGGTCACCGCCGGGGAGCTGTTTTTT; CDR3: CSASRVLAVTAGELFF; V: TRBV20-1; J: TRBJ2-2; size: NA; D: TRBD2
DNA: TGTGCCACCAGCAGAGGTACTAGCGGGATTCAAGAGACCCAGTACTTC; CDR3: CATSRGTSGIQETQYF; V: TRBV15; J: TRBJ2-5; size: NA; D: TRBD2
DNA: TGTGCCAGCAGACACTCGCCGGGACAGGGTTCCTACGAGCAGTACTTC; CDR3: CASRHSPGQGSYEQYF; V: TRBV5-5; J: TRBJ2-7; size: NA; D: TRBD1
DNA: TGTGCCACGAAATCGGGGGCTGAAGCTTTCTTT; CDR3: CATKSGAEAFF; V: TRBV12-3/TRBV12-4; J: TRBJ1-1; size: NA; D: NA
DNA: TGTGCCAGCAGTTATCTGGGGGACTACGAGCAGTACTTC; CDR3: CASSYLGDYEQYF; V: TRBV6-6; J: TRBJ2-7; size: NA; D: NA
DNA: TGCGCCAGCAGCCAAGAATTGGACAGGGAATCGTACAATGAGCAGTTCTTC; CDR3: CASSQELDRESYNEQFF; V: TRBV4-3; J: TRBJ2-1; size: NA; D: TRBD1
DNA: TGTGCCAGCAGCCCCCCCCGGGGGCGGGGGGTCCAAGAGACCCAGTACTTC; CDR3: CASSPPRGRGVQETQYF; V: TRBV28; J: TRBJ2-5; size: few; D: TRBD2
DNA: TGTGCCAGCAGCTTCGTCACGAACACCGGGGAGCTGTTTTTT; CDR3: CASSFVTNTGELFF; V: TRBV11-2; J: TRBJ2-2; size: few; D: NA
DNA: TGTGCCAGCAGTCCCGCCAGGATAGCCAAAAACATTCAGTACTTC; CDR3: CASSPARIAKNIQYF; V: TRBV28; J: TRBJ2-4; size: NA; D: NA
DNA: TGTGCCAGCAGCCAAGCCCAGACTAGCGGGGGGTCCTACGAGCAGTACTTC; CDR3: CASSQAQTSGGSYEQYF; V: TRBV4-2; J: TRBJ2-7; size: NA; D: TRBD2
DNA: TGTGCCAGCAGCTTAGTGGGAACTAGACCGAACACCGGGGAGCTGTTTTTT; CDR3: CASSLVGTRPNTGELFF; V: TRBV7-9; J: TRBJ2-2; size: many; D: NA